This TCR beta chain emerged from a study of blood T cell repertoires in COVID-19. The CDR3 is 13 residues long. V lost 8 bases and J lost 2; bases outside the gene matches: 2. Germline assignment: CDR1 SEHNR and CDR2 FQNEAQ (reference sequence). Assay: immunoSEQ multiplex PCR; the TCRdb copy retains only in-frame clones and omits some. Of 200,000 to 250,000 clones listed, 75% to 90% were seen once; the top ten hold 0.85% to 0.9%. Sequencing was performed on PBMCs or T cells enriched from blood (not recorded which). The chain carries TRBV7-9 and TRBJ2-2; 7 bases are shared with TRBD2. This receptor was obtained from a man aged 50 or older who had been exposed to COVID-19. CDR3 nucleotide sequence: TGTGCCAGCTTAGCGGGTAACACCGGGGAGCTGTTTTTT. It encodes CASLAGNTGELFF.